This is a list of T cell receptor beta chains from one sample in a study of T cell repertoires in cytomegalovirus infection. MiXCR, run by TCRdb on the reads, gives a single entry per CDR3 protein. This table holds over 85,000 distinct CDR3 sequences, about 15% found once. The specimen sequenced was PBMCs. Receptors were obtained from a human donor in good health (CMV status not recorded). Some clones in this sample may be carry-over from other donors' samples. Each CDR3 is given with its conserved first and last residue. A D gene is named only where the DNA matches it firmly. Some rows have no size entry. The others give once, few or many, or a class for an expanded clone.

clone size: few; D gene: TRBD2; J gene: TRBJ2-5; V gene: TRBV6-2/TRBV6-3; CDR3 protein: CASSYLLGSGGSEETQYF; CDR3 DNA: TGTGCCAGCAGTTATCTTCTCGGCAGCGGGGGATCAGAAGAGACCCAGTACTTC
clone size: -; D gene: -; J gene: TRBJ1-1; V gene: TRBV7-6; CDR3 protein: CASSLEGGYSEAFF; CDR3 DNA: TGTGCCAGCAGCTTAGAGGGAGGTTACTCTGAAGCTTTCTTT
clone size: many; D gene: -; J gene: TRBJ2-3; V gene: TRBV5-1; CDR3 protein: CASSSLTLRDTQYF; CDR3 DNA: TGCGCCAGCAGCTCGTTGACTCTTCGAGATACGCAGTATTTT
clone size: few; D gene: TRBD1; J gene: TRBJ2-3; V gene: TRBV29-1; CDR3 protein: CSKKTGGTDTQYF; CDR3 DNA: TGCAGCAAAAAGACAGGGGGCACAGATACGCAGTATTTT
clone size: -; D gene: TRBD1; J gene: TRBJ2-2; V gene: TRBV12-3/TRBV12-4; CDR3 protein: CASSPGQGLNTGELFF; CDR3 DNA: TGTGCCAGCAGTCCCGGACAGGGGCTGAACACCGGGGAGCTGTTTTTT
clone size: few; D gene: -; J gene: TRBJ2-7; V gene: TRBV7-9; CDR3 protein: CASSPQFGGPRLLYEQYF; CDR3 DNA: TGTGCCAGCAGCCCCCAATTCGGGGGGCCAAGACTCCTCTACGAGCAGTACTTC
clone size: once; D gene: -; J gene: TRBJ2-3; V gene: TRBV28; CDR3 protein: CAGSLWGTHTDTQYF; CDR3 DNA: TGTGCCGGCAGTTTATGGGGGACCCACACAGATACGCAGTATTTT
clone size: few; D gene: -; J gene: TRBJ1-5; V gene: TRBV6-5; CDR3 protein: CASSKTLGNQPQHF; CDR3 DNA: TGTGCCAGCAGTAAAACCCTGGGCAATCAGCCCCAGCATTTT
clone size: many; D gene: -; J gene: TRBJ2-3; V gene: TRBV7-3; CDR3 protein: CASSWLRSGRGSTDTQYF; CDR3 DNA: TGTGCCAGCAGCTGGTTGCGGAGTGGGAGGGGGAGCACAGATACGCAGTATTTT
clone size: many; D gene: TRBD2; J gene: TRBJ2-3; V gene: TRBV11-2; CDR3 protein: CASSYTSGGPTDTQYF; CDR3 DNA: TGTGCCAGCAGCTATACTAGCGGGGGTCCCACAGATACGCAGTATTTT
clone size: -; D gene: TRBD2; J gene: TRBJ2-7; V gene: TRBV4-2; CDR3 protein: CASSQDRLAGSYEQYF; CDR3 DNA: TGTGCCAGCAGCCAAGATCGACTAGCGGGGAGCTACGAGCAGTACTTC
clone size: -; D gene: -; J gene: TRBJ1-5; V gene: TRBV28; CDR3 protein: CASSLIATSQHF; CDR3 DNA: TGTGCCAGCAGTCTTATCGCAACCTCCCAGCATTTT
clone size: many; D gene: -; J gene: TRBJ1-5; V gene: TRBV12-5; CDR3 protein: CASGQDGRASNQPQHF; CDR3 DNA: TGTGCTAGTGGGCAAGATGGACGGGCGAGCAATCAGCCCCAGCATTTT
clone size: many; D gene: -; J gene: TRBJ1-1; V gene: TRBV7-2; CDR3 protein: CASSLSRQNTEAFF; CDR3 DNA: TGTGCCAGCAGCTTATCCAGGCAGAACACTGAAGCTTTCTTT
clone size: -; D gene: TRBD1; J gene: TRBJ2-7; V gene: TRBV20-1; CDR3 protein: CSARASGGPVGTGSYEQYF; CDR3 DNA: TGCAGTGCTAGAGCCTCCGGGGGACCGGTCGGGACAGGCTCCTACGAGCAGTACTTC
clone size: few; D gene: -; J gene: TRBJ1-2; V gene: TRBV20-1; CDR3 protein: CSASTGPGGYTF; CDR3 DNA: TGCAGTGCTAGTACGGGCCCTGGGGGCTACACCTTC
clone size: many; D gene: TRBD2; J gene: TRBJ2-5; V gene: TRBV28; CDR3 protein: CASSLGGGARETQYF; CDR3 DNA: TGTGCCAGCAGTCTCGGCGGGGGGGCGAGAGAGACCCAGTACTTC
clone size: many; D gene: TRBD1; J gene: TRBJ1-1; V gene: TRBV6-2/TRBV6-3; CDR3 protein: CASSYPSGGVIDTEAFF; CDR3 DNA: TGTGCCAGCAGTTACCCCTCAGGGGGCGTGATAGACACTGAAGCTTTCTTT
clone size: -; D gene: -; J gene: TRBJ2-5; V gene: TRBV20-1; CDR3 protein: CSVNPPVGETQYF; CDR3 DNA: TGCAGTGTTAATCCACCAGTGGGAGAGACCCAGTACTTC
clone size: -; D gene: -; J gene: TRBJ1-2; V gene: TRBV29-1; CDR3 protein: CSVEAVNYGYTF; CDR3 DNA: TGCAGCGTTGAAGCGGTGAACTATGGCTACACCTTC
clone size: -; D gene: -; J gene: TRBJ2-7; V gene: TRBV12-3/TRBV12-4; CDR3 protein: CASRRGPSSYEQYF; CDR3 DNA: TGTGCCAGCAGGCGGGGCCCCAGCTCCTACGAGCAGTACTTC
clone size: many; D gene: -; J gene: TRBJ1-1; V gene: TRBV7-2; CDR3 protein: CASSSKGGTWDEAFF; CDR3 DNA: TGTGCCAGCAGCTCAAAAGGGGGGACTTGGGATGAAGCTTTCTTT
clone size: few; D gene: -; J gene: TRBJ1-1; V gene: TRBV23-1; CDR3 protein: CASSQSKTKNTEAFF; CDR3 DNA: TGCGCCAGCAGTCAATCGAAAACCAAGAACACTGAAGCTTTCTTT
clone size: -; D gene: -; J gene: TRBJ2-5; V gene: TRBV6-2/TRBV6-3; CDR3 protein: CASSPGEETQYF; CDR3 DNA: TGTGCCAGCAGTCCTGGCGAAGAGACCCAGTACTTC
clone size: few; D gene: -; J gene: TRBJ1-1; V gene: TRBV7-9; CDR3 protein: CASSLMRGEGAFF; CDR3 DNA: TGTGCCAGCAGCTTAATGAGAGGGGAGGGGGCTTTCTTT
clone size: many; D gene: -; J gene: TRBJ2-3; V gene: TRBV7-3; CDR3 protein: CASSLMGGSSTDTQYF; CDR3 DNA: TGTGCCAGCAGCTTAATGGGGGGTTCCAGCACAGATACGCAGTATTTT
clone size: -; D gene: -; J gene: TRBJ1-3; V gene: TRBV20-1; CDR3 protein: CSARPLFGGAGNTIYF; CDR3 DNA: TGCAGTGCTAGACCCTTGTTTGGGGGCGCTGGAAACACCATATATTTT
clone size: -; D gene: TRBD2; J gene: TRBJ2-3; V gene: TRBV4-1; CDR3 protein: CASSFGRGGRPDTQYF; CDR3 DNA: TGCGCCAGCAGCTTTGGGCGGGGGGGCCGCCCAGATACGCAGTATTTT
clone size: -; D gene: -; J gene: TRBJ1-1; V gene: TRBV11-1; CDR3 protein: CASTDPGGAGLANTEAFF; CDR3 DNA: TGTGCCAGCACCGACCCCGGAGGGGCAGGGCTGGCGAACACTGAAGCTTTCTTT
clone size: -; D gene: -; J gene: TRBJ2-2; V gene: TRBV2; CDR3 protein: CAITWAQTGELFF; CDR3 DNA: TGTGCCATTACCTGGGCCCAGACCGGGGAGCTGTTTTTT
clone size: -; D gene: -; J gene: TRBJ2-7; V gene: TRBV24-1; CDR3 protein: CATAQGVSYEQYF; CDR3 DNA: TGTGCCACCGCTCAAGGGGTCTCCTACGAGCAGTACTTC
clone size: few; D gene: -; J gene: TRBJ2-1; V gene: TRBV3-1; CDR3 protein: CASSQDMGNEQFF; CDR3 DNA: TGTGCCAGCAGCCAAGATATGGGGAATGAGCAGTTCTTC